These 12 T cell receptor beta chains share one sample of origin, sequenced in a study of persistence of HIV-infected CD4 T cells. Antigens for these TCRs are unknown. Overlapping HIV-1 Gag 15-mer peptides at approximately 1 ug per peptide per mL were used. Sorting of responding CD4+ T cells relied on upregulated CD40 ligand together with CD69. Sequencing used immunoSEQ version 4 in survey mode. The table came from immunoSEQ multiplex PCR; TCRdb's copy has only in-frame clones and leaves some out. The sample consists of under 20,000 clones, more than 55% of them appearing once. This sample comprised CD4+ T cells sorted from PBMCs after approximately 20-hour stimulation, obtained from a patient who received antiretroviral therapy. These TCRs come from an adult woman with HIV who was CMV-seropositive.

In this sample, this clone turned up a few times. The chain links TRBV6-5 to TRBJ1-1; possibly TRBD1 for D (5 bases). V was pared by 8 bases and J by 3 bases, with 13 bases between. The CDR3 consists of 13 residues. Germline values: CDR1 MNHEY, CDR2 SVGAGI. The CDR3 region is CASWARGDTEAFF. As DNA, the CDR3 is TGTGCCAGCTGGGCGAGGGGCGACACTGAAGCTTTCTTT.

This clone was counted between two and nine times. The chain carries TRBV5-5 and TRBJ1-2; 8 bases are a match to TRBD1. Trimming took 0 bases from V and 7 from J; bases not matched to a gene: 11. The CDR3 totals 16 residues. The germline CDR1 and CDR2 sequences are SGHKS and YYEKEE (reference sequence). The CDR3 loop is CASSLDGQGAWGGYTF. The CDR3, as DNA: TGTGCCAGCAGCTTGGATGGACAGGGAGCGTGGGGTGGCTACACCTTC.

The J gene is TRBJ1-5, the V gene TRBV5-5; D unclear. V was cut by 2 bases and J by 3 bases, with 12 bases left in between. Germline lookup yields CDR1 SGHKS and CDR2 YYEKEE (reference sequence). This CDR3 spans 15 amino acids. The CDR3 spells CASSLWAATNQPQHF. For the CDR3, the DNA is TGTGCCAGCAGCTTATGGGCCGCGACCAATCAGCCCCAGCATTTT. The full variable domain, rest sourced from reference TRBV5-5 and TRBJ1-5, is DAGVTQSPTHLIKTRGQQVTLRCSPISGHKSVSWYQQVLGQGPQFIFQYYEKEERGRGNFPDRFSARQFPNYSSELNVNALLLGDSALYLCASSLWAATNQPQHFGDGTRLSIL.

This chain connects TRBV2 to TRBJ1-1, with D tentatively TRBD1 (5 bases). Trimming took off 6 bases at V and 7 bases at J, with 12 bases between the two ends. The germline CDR1 and CDR2 sequences are SNHLY and FYNNEI. This CDR3 region has 12 residues. CDR3 region: CASRSDINEAFF. In DNA, the CDR3 is TGTGCCAGCAGATCGGACATAAATGAAGCTTTCTTT.

V is TRBV30 and J is TRBJ2-5, with TRBD2 identical over 10 bases. The CDR3 runs 15 residues. Germline V gene lookup returns CDR1 GTSNPN and CDR2 SVGIG (reference sequence). V gave up 4 bases and J gave up 3 bases; unmatched junction bases: 8. CDR3 loop: CAWKLAGIFKETQYF. CDR3 sequence (DNA): TGTGCCTGGAAACTAGCGGGGATCTTCAAAGAGACCCAGTACTTC. Filled out from reference TRBV30 and TRBJ2-5, the complete variable domain reads SQTIHQWPATLVQPVGSPLSLECTVEGTSNPNLYWYRQAAGRGLQLLFYSVGIGQISSEVPQNLSASRPQDRQFILSSKKLLLSDSGFYLCAWKLAGIFKETQYFGPGTRLLVL.

This clone has only one observation. CDR3 sequence reads: CASSLDVGNTEAFF. The CDR3 bases are TGTGCCAGCAGCTTAGATGTCGGGAATACTGAAGCTTTCTTT. The J gene is TRBJ1-1, the V gene TRBV7-6; D is undetermined. Germline V gives CDR1 SGHVS, CDR2 FNYEAQ. The CDR3 has 14 amino acids. V lost 1 base and J lost 5, with 11 bases in between. The variable domain in full, with the rest retrieved from reference TRBV7-6 and TRBJ1-1, is GAGVSQSPRYKVTKRGQDVALRCDPISGHVSLYWYRQALGQGPEFLTYFNYEAQQDKSGLPNDRFSAERPEGSISTLTIQRTEQRDSAMYRCASSLDVGNTEAFFGQGTRLTVV.

The gene calls are TRBV7-6 and TRBJ2-2; a weak D match, TRBD1 (5 bases). V was trimmed by 6 bases and J by 0 bases, leaving 8 bases between them. Germline V lookup: CDR1 SGHVS, CDR2 FNYEAQ. The CDR3 spans 14 residues. CDR3 nucleotides: TGTGCCAGCAGGGACACGACGAACACCGGGGAGCTGTTTTTT. Amino acids: CASRDTTNTGELFF.

The chain is built from TRBV30 and TRBJ1-1, with D perhaps TRBD1 (6 bases). Germline V gene lookup returns CDR1 GTSNPN and CDR2 SVGIG (reference sequence). This CDR3 is built from 12 residues. CDR3 nucleotides: TGTGTCTCCGGGGGCAGGTATACTGAAGCTTTCTTT. Amino acid sequence: CVSGGRYTEAFF.

The chain couples TRBV9 to TRBJ2-2, with 7 bases aligning to TRBD1. The CDR3 contains 14 residues. V lost 5 bases and J lost 5; bases outside the gene matches: 6. Germline CDR1 SGDLS, CDR2 YYNGEE. The CDR3 DNA is TGTGCCAGCAGTCTACAGGGGTGGACCGGGGAGCTGTTTTTT. Translated: CASSLQGWTGELFF.

The rearrangement links TRBV2 to TRBJ1-2, with D uncertain. Germline V gives CDR1 SNHLY, CDR2 FYNNEI. Trimming shortened V by 0 bases and J by 6 bases, and 8 bases separated the two germline ends. This CDR3 region has 13 residues. The CDR3: CASSEARMNGYTF. The CDR3 bases are TGTGCCAGCAGTGAAGCCCGTATGAATGGCTACACCTTC.

V usage is TRBV19 and J usage is TRBJ1-6, with 8 nucleotides matching TRBD1. Germline V gives CDR1 LNHDA, CDR2 SQIVND (reference sequence). The CDR3 is 15 amino acids. The V and J ends lost 5 bases and 7 bases, in that order; junction bases with no gene match: 7. CDR3 in amino acids: CASSGQGWGNSPLHF. The CDR3 nucleotides are TGTGCCAGTAGTGGACAGGGTTGGGGGAATTCACCCCTCCACTTT.

The rearrangement joins TRBV7-2 to TRBJ2-3; no clear D gene. This CDR3 is 15 amino acids long. Germline V gene sequence: CDR1 SGHTA, CDR2 FQGNSA. The V end was cut by 4 bases, the J end by 0 bases, with 11 bases between. The CDR3 sequence is CASSSRVSSTDTQYF. In nucleotides, the CDR3 is TGTGCCAGCAGCTCACGCGTCTCTAGCACAGATACGCAGTATTTT.